This TCR beta chain stems from a study of T cells after yellow fever vaccination. Germline V lookup: CDR1 MGHRA, CDR2 YSYEKL. This CDR3 is 14 amino acids long. V was shortened by 1 base and J by 3 bases, with 7 bases between the two germline ends. In TCRdb, the 5' RACE reads were re-called with MiXCR into one record per CDR3 protein. This table has about 94,000 distinct CDR3 sequences, more than 7.5% appearing once. Study conclusions and caveats: Bulk-population clonotypes that are abundant could appear as contaminants in FACS-sorted repertoires. A limited proportion of clonotypes was detected within both the CD4 and CD8 compartments. Reappearance after the booster was seen for most primary-vaccination clones, at 95% to 97% CD4 and about 90% CD8. The secondary response was weaker but peaked faster, day 5 versus 15.

This TCR was recovered from a man younger than 35 who received the YFV17D yellow fever vaccine. The gene calls are TRBV4-1 and TRBJ1-5, with D hard to call. The material sequenced was CD8+ T cells not binding an NS4B(214-222) dextramer, sorted from PBMCs, taken less than 18 days after the first yellow fever vaccination. CDR3 amino acids: CASSQVGANQPQHF. The CDR3 DNA sequence: TGCGCCAGCAGCCAAGTAGGCGCCAATCAGCCCCAGCATTTT.